These 5 T cell receptor beta chains originate from one sample sequenced in a study of blood T cell repertoires in COVID-19. The repertoire was sequenced with immunoSEQ multiplex PCR; TCRdb's copy has only in-frame clones and lacks some. The sample lists 250,000 to 350,000 clones; more than 70% were seen once. The sample was peripheral blood. Receptors were obtained from a woman in her forties or fifties who had recovered from COVID-19.

The chain combines TRBV18 with TRBJ1-2; 11 bases fit TRBD1. CDR1 is KGHSH, CDR2 LQKENI, per germline. The CDR3 sequence is 17 residues long. V was clipped by 0 bases and J by 6 bases; unmatched bases: 9. The CDR3 reads CASSPPNRDRGTDGYTF. The CDR3 bases are TGTGCCAGCTCACCACCGAATAGGGACAGGGGGACGGATGGCTACACCTTC.

As to this clone: This sample also contains other DNA sequences that code for the same CDR3. The J gene is TRBJ1-1, the V gene TRBV12-3 or TRBV12-4, with D uncertain. With 1 base removed from V and 1 base from J, the gap between germline ends came to 4 bases. The CDR3 has 13 residues. The CDR3 is CASSLGQNTEAFF. In DNA form, the CDR3 reads TGTGCCAGCAGTTTAGGGCAGAACACTGAAGCTTTCTTT.

The V gene is TRBV6-2 or TRBV6-3, the J gene TRBJ2-3; no definite D call. Germline CDR1 MNHEY, CDR2 SVGEGT. V was cut by 4 bases and J by 2 bases, with 13 bases left in between. The CDR3 is 15 amino acids. CDR3 in DNA: TGTGCCAGCAGTTGGTGGGCCAGCCTCACAGATACGCAGTATTTT. Encoded protein: CASSWWASLTDTQYF.

The chain couples TRBV9 to TRBJ2-1; 11 bases fit TRBD1. Per the germline V gene, CDR1 is SGDLS and CDR2 is YYNGEE. J lost 5 bases, V lost 0 bases, and 4 bases had no gene match. The CDR3 is 16 residues long. The CDR3 bases are TGTGCCAGCAGCGTAGCCGGACAGGGGGCACACAATGAGCAGTTCTTC. This encodes CASSVAGQGAHNEQFF.

CDR3 coding DNA: TGTGCCAGTACTAACGGACAGGGAATAGGTGGAAAGCCCCAGCATTTT. This gives the protein CASTNGQGIGGKPQHF. The chain is built from TRBV19 and TRBJ1-5, with TRBD1 matching over 8 bases. V trimming: 7 bases; J trimming: 8 bases; junction bases outside the gene matches: 16. Germline assignment: CDR1 LNHDA and CDR2 SQIVND (reference sequence). This CDR3 contains 16 residues.